This T cell receptor beta chain was identified in a study of blood T cell repertoires in COVID-19 (dated by TCRdb to the early 2020s). For context, the study as a whole: Collaborator samples came from the United States, Italy and Spain and covered acute and convalescent phases of COVID-19. The material from the prospective study consisted of cDNA or gDNA derived from T cells, B-cell-depleted T cells, or PBMCs. Subjects who had been exposed to COVID-19, were actively infected with it, or had recovered from it provided the deeply sampled blood TCRbeta repertoires that made up the dataset. The repertoires were made available in a free public database intended to serve as a resource for research on the immune response to SARS-CoV-2. Samples came from the ongoing ImmuneRACE study (first 160 participants) plus 1,254 subjects from 6 global collaborators. A de-identified subject ID, COVID-19 status, age in years and sex were almost always included in the sample metadata. Where HLA class I and class II types were available, the types were taken from metadata supplied by the sample provider, not from assay-based typing. Overall study outcomes, separate from this receptor: Clinical and demographic metadata were provided uncurated, with the amount varying by source and participant.

To note about this clone: The antigen this receptor binds is unknown. Base qualities are not recorded, but no much larger clone differs from it by a single base.

Each collaborating institution followed its own protocols to collect whole blood in K2EDTA tubes. For TCRbeta analysis, collaborator samples were shipped as frozen whole blood, as isolated PBMCs, or as DNA extracted from either sample type. The immunoSEQ Assay, a bias-controlled multiplex PCR, was used to amplify TCRbeta CDR3 regions from genomic DNA. In the authors' own workflow: The number of nucleated cells in each sample was estimated from the amplification of reference gene primers within the assay. To quantify the absolute abundance of each unique TCRbeta CDR3 rearrangement, sequence reads were collapsed and filtered. For each sample, productive Simpson clonality was calculated by taking the square root of Simpson's diversity index across productive rearrangements. The clones in this table, taken by TCRdb from immuneACCESS, are in-frame only. Not every clone is retained; where verified, under half of the shortfall comes from an unresolved V gene, and the cause of the rest is unknown. Clone size and V and J calls were adopted from that table, with D and trimming inferred from the DNA. This sample lists a few hundred thousand clones; around 85% were detected once. The top ten clonotypes cover around 6.9% of the sample.

The sample consisted of peripheral blood. The sequence derives from a human donor in a cohort sampled during active COVID-19.

The bases are TGTGCCAGCAGCTTAGGGTCCTCGGGGGGGCGTTCAGACGAGCAGTACTTC. Protein translation: CASSLGSSGGRSDEQYF. The sequence links TRBV7-3 to TRBJ2-7; 8 middle bases align to TRBD2. The CDR3, from cysteine to phenylalanine, totals 17 residues. Here the CDR3 DNA is all that survives: 51 bases in frame from base 1. CDR1 and CDR2 (SGHTA, FQGTGA) derive from the germline V gene. Relative to germline, V is missing 2 bases and J is missing 5 bases, with 14 bases of the junction outside any gene match.